This record covers a single TCR beta chain. The data derive from a study of monozygotic twins with inflammatory bowel disease. Following a re-call of the 5' RACE reads, TCRdb has one entry per CDR3 protein and lacks DNA. Its clone listing holds a few hundred thousand distinct CDR3 sequences. This CDR3 contains 15 residues. Germline loops: CDR1 MGHDK, CDR2 SYGVNS. The sequence derives from a human donor with ulcerative colitis or Crohn's disease, or a healthy co-twin of an affected twin (not recorded which). The sequencing sample was made of blood. This rearrangement joins TRBV25-1 to TRBJ2-7; TCRdb designates TRBD1, a call that cannot be tested without DNA. Here the CDR3 reads CASSDRGTATYEQYF.